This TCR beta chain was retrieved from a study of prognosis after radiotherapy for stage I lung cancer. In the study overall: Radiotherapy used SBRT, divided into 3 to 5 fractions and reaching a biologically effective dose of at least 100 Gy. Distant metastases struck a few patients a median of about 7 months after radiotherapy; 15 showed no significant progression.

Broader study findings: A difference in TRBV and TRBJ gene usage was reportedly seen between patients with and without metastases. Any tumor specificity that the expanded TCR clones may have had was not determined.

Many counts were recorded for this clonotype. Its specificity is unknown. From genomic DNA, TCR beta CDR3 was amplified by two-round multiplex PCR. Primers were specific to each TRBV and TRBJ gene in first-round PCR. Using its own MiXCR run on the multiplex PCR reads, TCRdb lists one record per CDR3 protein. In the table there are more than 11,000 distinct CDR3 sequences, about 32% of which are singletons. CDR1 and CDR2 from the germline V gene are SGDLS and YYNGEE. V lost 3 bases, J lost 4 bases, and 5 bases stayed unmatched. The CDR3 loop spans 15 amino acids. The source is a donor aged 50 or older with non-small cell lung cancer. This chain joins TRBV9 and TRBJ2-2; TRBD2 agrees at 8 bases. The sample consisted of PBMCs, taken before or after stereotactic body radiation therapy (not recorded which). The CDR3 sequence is CASSAAGGGTGELFF. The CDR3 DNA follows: TGTGCCAGCAGCGCGGCGGGAGGTGGCACCGGGGAGCTGTTTTTT. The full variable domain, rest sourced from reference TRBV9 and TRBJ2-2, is DSGVTQTPKHLITATGQRVTLRCSPRSGDLSVYWYQQSLDQGLQFLIQYYNGEERAKGNILERFSAQQFPDLHSELNLSSLELGDSALYFCASSAAGGGTGELFFGEGSRLTVL.